Listed below are T cell receptor beta chains from one sample, sequenced in a study of human T cells and chemical hapten exposure. MiXCR was run by TCRdb on the RACE reads, yielding one entry per CDR3 protein. The data show about 34,000 distinct CDR3 sequences, with over 9% seen just once and 25% to 35% held by the top ten. The input for sequencing was whole blood, taken in connection with sensitization to the hapten diphenylcyclopropenone (DPC). These receptors came from a man in his fifties or sixties with alopecia areata. Some clones in this sample may be carry-over from other donors' samples. Both conserved end residues are part of each CDR3. A D gene is named only where the DNA matches it firmly. Size tells how often a clone was seen (once, few, many) or the class of an expanded clone, and some rows leave it out.

v_gene,j_gene,d_gene,abundance,CDR3nt,CDR3aa
TRBV19,TRBJ2-5,NA,many,TGTGCCAGTAGTCCCACAGGTGGGCAAGAGACCCAGTACTTC,CASSPTGGQETQYF
TRBV29-1,TRBJ2-1,NA,NA,TGCAGCGTTGCATCGGCTAGCAATGAGCAGTTCTTC,CSVASASNEQFF
TRBV28,TRBJ2-2,NA,NA,TGTGCCAGCGGTCGGGCAGCCGGGGAGCTGTTTTTT,CASGRAAGELFF
TRBV27,TRBJ2-1,NA,few,TGTGCCAGCAGTTTATCCATCCCACGCTTGATCTTC,CASSLSIPRLIF
TRBV28,TRBJ1-6,TRBD1,many,TGTGCCAGCAGTCCCGTGGACAGGGCGCATTCACCCCTCCACTTT,CASSPVDRAHSPLHF
TRBV29-1,TRBJ1-2,NA,many,TGCAGCGTTTCTGATGGCTACACCTTC,CSVSDGYTF
TRBV4-2,TRBJ2-1,TRBD2,few,TGTGCCAGCAGCCAAGAAGGGGGACTAGCCGCCTACAATGAGCAGTTCTTC,CASSQEGGLAAYNEQFF
TRBV7-2,TRBJ2-7,TRBD2,many,TGTGCCAGCAGCTTAGATAGCGGGAGCTCCTACGAGCAGTACTTC,CASSLDSGSSYEQYF
TRBV28,TRBJ2-1,NA,NA,TGTGCCAGCAGGAGTCTCTTCCCCTCCTACAATGAGCAGTTCTTC,CASRSLFPSYNEQFF
TRBV27,TRBJ1-1,NA,many,TGTGCCAGCAGTTTATCGGGCGGGGGCACTGAAGCTTTCTTT,CASSLSGGGTEAFF
TRBV20-1,TRBJ2-7,TRBD1,many,TGCAGTGCCCCGGGACAGGACTCCTACGAGCAGTACTTC,CSAPGQDSYEQYF
TRBV28,TRBJ2-2,TRBD1,few,TGTGCCAGCAGTAGCCGACAGGGAGTTACCGGGGAGCTGTTTTTT,CASSSRQGVTGELFF
TRBV4-3,TRBJ1-3,NA,many,TGCGCCAGCAGCCAGGTGTACCCTGGAAACACCATATATTTT,CASSQVYPGNTIYF
TRBV7-6,TRBJ1-1,NA,many,TGTGCCAGCAGCTTAGTTGTGAGTTCCTCCATGAACACTGAAGCTTTCTTT,CASSLVVSSSMNTEAFF
TRBV4-1,TRBJ2-1,TRBD1,many,TGCGCCAGCAGCCAAGGGGGACAGGCTAATGAGCAGTTCTTC,CASSQGGQANEQFF
TRBV5-4,TRBJ2-5,TRBD2,few,TGTGCCAGCAGCTCCCGGGACTGGGGGGGAGAGACCCAGTACTTC,CASSSRDWGGETQYF
TRBV12-5,TRBJ2-2,TRBD2,many,TGTGCTAGTGGTCCCGGACTAGGAGTCGGCGGGGAGCTGTTTTTT,CASGPGLGVGGELFF
TRBV12-3/TRBV12-4,TRBJ1-1,TRBD1,many,TGTGCCAGCAGATCGGGACAGGGGTCCACTGAAGCTTTCTTT,CASRSGQGSTEAFF
TRBV3-1,TRBJ2-1,NA,many,TGTGCCAGCAGCCAAGAAGGTCCACGGGGCAATGAGCAGTTCTTC,CASSQEGPRGNEQFF
TRBV11-2,TRBJ1-1,NA,few,TGTGCCAGCAGCTTAGACCGCTTTGACACTGAAGCTTTCTTT,CASSLDRFDTEAFF
TRBV4-2,TRBJ2-3,TRBD2,NA,TGTGCCAGCAGCCAAAACCCCCTAGCGGACCGCACAGATACGCAGTATTTT,CASSQNPLADRTDTQYF
TRBV10-2,TRBJ2-1,NA,few,TGCGCCAGCAGTTGGCCCGAAAGGGATGAGCAGTTCTTC,CASSWPERDEQFF
TRBV7-6,TRBJ1-3,NA,few,TGTGCCAGCAGTCGCGGCGGCAGCTCTGGAAACACCATATATTTT,CASSRGGSSGNTIYF
TRBV7-9,TRBJ1-1,NA,many,TGTGCCAGCAGCTCGGTCAGGGCGATGAACACTGAAGCTTTCTTT,CASSSVRAMNTEAFF
TRBV18,TRBJ1-2,TRBD1,few,TGTGCCAGCTCACCAGGGACAGGTCGGGGCTACACCTTC,CASSPGTGRGYTF
TRBV12-3/TRBV12-4,TRBJ2-3,NA,NA,TGTGCCAGCAGTTGGGGGAGGACAAATACGCAGTATTTT,CASSWGRTNTQYF
TRBV23-1,TRBJ2-3,NA,many,TGCGCCAGCAGTACTAGGCGGGTTTATACGCAGTATTTT,CASSTRRVYTQYF
TRBV12-5,TRBJ2-2,NA,many,TGTGCTAGTAACCCCGGCCCCGGGGAGCTGTTTTTT,CASNPGPGELFF
TRBV20-1,TRBJ1-3,TRBD1,NA,TGCAGTGCCCGGGGGACAGCTGGAAACACCATATATTTT,CSARGTAGNTIYF
TRBV30,TRBJ2-4,NA,medium-sized,TGTGCCTGGAGTGTAGGACTAGCCAAAAACATTCAGTACTTC,CAWSVGLAKNIQYF
TRBV7-8,TRBJ2-2,NA,NA,TGTGCCAGCAGCTTACGGGAGACCGGGGAGCTGTTTTTT,CASSLRETGELFF